This TCR beta chain derives from a study of shared clonotypes between healthy human individuals. Notes on this clone: Antigen unknown. The same CDR3 is also encoded by other DNA sequences in this sample.

DNA at 200 ng, 25,000 to 35,000 T cell genomes, went into sorted-subset replicate PCRs. Data came from immunoSEQ multiplex PCR; TCRdb stores just in-frame clones and leaves some out. The table lists about 2.5 million clones, about nine tenths of them singletons, with roughly 0.34% in the top ten. Study findings and constraints: Donors were few, which limited the genetic and exposure-history diversity represented. Depth of sequencing was expected to influence donor clonotype sharing. Incompleteness in sorted-subset sequencing, despite large depth, was shown by rarefaction.

The clonotype was recovered from a man aged 18 to 29 in good health. Some clones in this sample may be carry-over from other donors' samples. The sample consisted of naive CD4+ T cells from PBMCs. The subset was: CD45RA+ positively selected.

DNA for the CDR3: TGTGCCAGCAGCTTAACAGTATCTAATGAAAAACTGTTTTTT. It encodes CASSLTVSNEKLFF. The V call is TRBV5-4, the J call TRBJ1-4, with D unclear. Trimming cost V 2 bases and J 3 bases, with 8 bases left between them. Germline V gene sequence: CDR1 SGHNT, CDR2 YYREEE (reference sequence). The CDR3 extends over 14 amino acids.